This T cell receptor beta chain was captured in a study of cytomegalovirus exposure and HLA in healthy donors. Study-level points and caveats: Rare TCR sequences predominated, though certain public TCRs were found in many donors.

Of note for this clone: Its target is unknown.

With 60 Vbeta and 13 Jbeta primers, the PCR was carried out. Produced via immunoSEQ multiplex PCR; TCRdb's table is partial and in-frame only. The table includes over 85,000 clones, around 78% detected once. The germline V gene encodes CDR1 WSHSY and CDR2 SAAADI. The CDR3 is made up of 15 amino acids. With 3 bases clipped from V and 6 bases from J, the junction kept 5 bases outside the gene matches. This clonotype was sampled from a man aged 30 to 45 in good health and CMV-seronegative. This chain links TRBV10-2 with TRBJ2-1, with 10 bases matching TRBD2. Sequenced input: PBMCs. Here the CDR3 reads CASSEAGGLGNEQFF. The CDR3 DNA is TGCGCCAGCAGTGAAGCGGGAGGGCTGGGCAATGAGCAGTTCTTC.